One sample yielded the 28 T cell receptor beta chains listed below, sequenced in a study of T-cell memory formation after mild COVID-19. TCRdb fed the 5' RACE reads into MiXCR, producing one record per CDR3 protein. The sample yields under 300,000 distinct CDR3 sequences, approximately 9% seen once. The source material was PBMCs or a T cell subset sorted from them (not recorded which). The receptors derive from a man aged 18 to 30 who had mild COVID-19 (a few samples of this study predate the infection). Cell type and time point are not known.

This clonotype was seen a few times. The J gene is TRBJ1-6, the V gene TRBV6-6; D is ambiguous. There are 12 residues in the CDR3. Trimming removed 7 bases from V and 9 bases from J, with 10 bases in between. Looked up from germline, CDR1 is MNHNY and CDR2 is SVGAGI (reference sequence). In DNA, the CDR3 is TGTGCCAGCACCACTGGACGTTCACCCCTCCACTTT. It encodes CASTTGRSPLHF.

This clonotype has only a few counts. This sequence joins TRBV7-3 and TRBJ2-5; tentative D call: TRBD2 (5 bases). CDR1 and CDR2 (germline): SGHTA, FQGTGA. V was pared by 1 base and J by 9 bases, with 12 bases between. CDR3 length equals 13 residues. The CDR3 reads CASSLNSGGAQYF. The DNA for the CDR3 is TGTGCCAGCAGCTTAAACAGCGGTGGGGCCCAGTACTTC.

The chain uses TRBV15 and TRBJ2-1; TRBD2 matches at 9 bases. CDR3 length: 16 residues. V lost 4 bases to trimming and J lost 1 base; unmatched junction nucleotides: 5. Germline loops: CDR1 LNHNV, CDR2 YYDKDF (reference sequence). The CDR3 protein is CATSTRLAVSYNEQFF. The CDR3 DNA sequence: TGTGCCACCAGCACGAGACTAGCGGTGTCCTACAATGAGCAGTTCTTC.

This sequence joins TRBV20-1 and TRBJ2-2; a possible D gene is TRBD2 (5 bases). Trimming left V 1 base short and J 5 bases short, with 11 bases between. The CDR3 has 14 amino acids. Germline V CDR1 and CDR2: DFQATT, SNEGSKA (reference sequence). The CDR3 region is CSARVRASTGELFF. Here the CDR3 DNA reads TGCAGTGCTAGAGTGAGGGCTTCAACCGGGGAGCTGTTTTTT.

This chain connects TRBV6-5 to TRBJ2-7; D is possibly TRBD1 or TRBD2 (5 bases each). Germline V gene sequence: CDR1 MNHEY, CDR2 SVGAGI. This CDR3 has 14 residues. V lost 5 bases, J lost 3 bases, and 14 bases lay in between. In DNA form, the CDR3 reads TGTGCCAGCAGTACGGGGACGCTCTACTACGAGCAGTACTTC. Translation gives CASSTGTLYYEQYF.

This clonotype was seen a few times. The V gene is TRBV18, the J gene TRBJ2-2; TRBD2 might be the D (6 bases). Germline lookup yields CDR1 KGHSH and CDR2 LQKENI. Deletions cut 2 bases from V and 1 base from J, with 14 bases between. CDR3 size: 17 residues. The CDR3 nucleotides read TGTGCCAGCTCACCAAACCAGAGCGGGCGGAACACCGGGGAGCTGTTTTTT. It yields the protein CASSPNQSGRNTGELFF.

The chain recombines TRBV5-1 with TRBJ1-1; tentatively, D is TRBD1 (6 bases). In germline, CDR1 is SGHRS, CDR2 YFSETQ. CDR3 size: 15 residues. Trimming removed 0 bases at V and 5 bases at J, with 14 bases between. In DNA, the CDR3 is TGCGCCAGCAGCTTGGGGACAGCCGGACGGACTGAAGCTTTCTTT. This translates into CASSLGTAGRTEAFF.

The genes are TRBV24-1 and TRBJ1-5; 7 bases align to TRBD1. The CDR3 is 16 residues long. Looked up from germline, CDR1 is KGHDR and CDR2 is SFDVKD. The trim removed 2 bases at V and 1 base at J, leaving 4 bases unmatched. The CDR3 is CATSDSGRGSNQPQHF. The CDR3 nucleotides read TGTGCCACCAGTGATTCGGGCAGGGGGAGCAATCAGCCCCAGCATTTT.

The chain recombines TRBV27 with TRBJ1-6; 9 bases are shared with TRBD1. The CDR3 length is 15 residues. V shed 3 bases and J 8 bases; nucleotides not matched to a gene: 5. The V gene's germline CDR1 is MNHEY and CDR2 SMNVEV (reference sequence). This CDR3 reads CASSFRTGVYSPLHF. The CDR3 DNA reads TGTGCCAGCAGTTTCAGGACAGGGGTATATTCACCCCTCCACTTT.

This clonotype has a handful of counts. The chain joins TRBV19 to TRBJ2-1; 9 bases line up with TRBD1. The V gene's germline CDR1 is LNHDA and CDR2 SQIVND (reference sequence). The trim removed 6 bases at V and 6 bases at J, leaving 9 bases unmatched. The CDR3 is 15 residues long. The CDR3 region is CASRPGDRDSNEQFF. The CDR3 bases are TGTGCCAGTAGGCCCGGGGACAGGGATTCCAATGAGCAGTTCTTC.

This clonotype was observed a handful of times. V and J are TRBV5-1 and TRBJ1-2, with 7 bases that match TRBD1. The CDR3 loop spans 17 amino acids. Looked up from germline, CDR1 is SGHRS and CDR2 is YFSETQ. Unmatched junction bases numbered 14, after V lost 1 base and J lost 5 bases. CDR3 residues: CASSLFGGTARMYGYTF. Here the CDR3 DNA reads TGCGCCAGCAGCTTGTTCGGGGGGACAGCCCGGATGTATGGCTACACCTTC.

The J gene is TRBJ1-1, the V gene TRBV20-1; weak D call: TRBD1 (5 bases). This CDR3 region has 13 residues. Trimming cost V 6 bases and J 1 base, with 12 bases left between them. Germline CDR1 DFQATT, CDR2 SNEGSKA (reference sequence). The CDR3, as DNA: TGCAGTGCGTGGGACGGGGAGAACACTGAAGCTTTCTTT. Translated: CSAWDGENTEAFF.

Many counts were recorded for this clonotype. The rearrangement uses TRBV11-2 and TRBJ2-2; TRBD1 might be the D (6 bases). CDR3 length equals 16 residues. Germline CDR1 reads SGHAT; CDR2 reads FQNNGV. The ends were cut back, 1 base at V and 1 base at J, with 10 bases in the middle. The DNA of the CDR3 is TGTGCCAGCAGCTTAGGTCAGACAGGGAACACCGGGGAGCTGTTTTTT. It specifies CASSLGQTGNTGELFF.

This rearrangement joins TRBV7-6 to TRBJ2-3, with D tentatively TRBD2 (5 bases). The V gene lost 4 bases and the J gene lost 2 bases, with 13 bases spanning the gap. The CDR3 sequence is 15 residues long. Germline values: CDR1 SGHVS, CDR2 FNYEAQ. The CDR3 DNA reads TGTGCCAGCAGCTATCAAGCGGAGGCCACAGATACGCAGTATTTT. Translated: CASSYQAEATDTQYF.

J is TRBJ2-7 and V is TRBV12-5; a weak D match, TRBD2 (5 bases). CDR3 length: 11 residues. Germline-derived CDR1 and CDR2 are LGHNT and FRNRAP. V was clipped by 8 bases and J by 6 bases, with 11 bases between them. In DNA, the CDR3 is TGTGCTAGTCTATATAGCGCCGAGCAGTACTTC. It is translated as CASLYSAEQYF.

This clonotype appeared many times. The V call is TRBV5-1, the J call TRBJ2-2; D unclear. V was clipped by 4 bases and J by 4 bases, with 17 bases between them. The germline V gene encodes CDR1 SGHRS and CDR2 YFSETQ. CDR3 length equals 16 residues. This CDR3 is CASSLTARRATGELFF. DNA for the CDR3: TGCGCCAGCAGCCTGACCGCTCGACGGGCCACCGGGGAGCTGTTTTTT.

This clonotype was seen at least ten times. This chain links TRBV7-2 with TRBJ2-2, with TRBD2 matching over 11 bases. The CDR3 is 16 amino acids. The germline V gene has CDR1 SGHTA and CDR2 FQGNSA. With 6 bases clipped from V and 3 bases from J, the junction kept 6 bases outside the gene matches. The DNA for the CDR3 is TGTGCCAGCAGACTTAGCGGGGGGGGAGACACCGGGGAGCTGTTTTTT. It yields the protein CASRLSGGGDTGELFF.

This clonotype was observed a handful of times. The chain recombines TRBV5-1 with TRBJ1-1; the D gene is possibly TRBD1 (5 bases). This CDR3 has 14 amino acids. Trimming cost V 1 base and J 3 bases, with 10 bases left between them. Germline values: CDR1 SGHRS, CDR2 YFSETQ. In DNA form, the CDR3 reads TGCGCCAGCAGCTTGATAGGGACCTACACTGAAGCTTTCTTT. Its protein product is CASSLIGTYTEAFF.

This chain uses TRBV4-3 with TRBJ1-2; 8 bases line up with TRBD1. The length of the CDR3 is 15 residues. Germline V gives CDR1 LGHNA, CDR2 YSLEER. V gave up 0 bases and J gave up 4 bases; unmatched junction bases: 4. This chain's CDR3 is CASSQDQGAIYGYTF. The CDR3 bases are TGCGCCAGCAGCCAAGATCAGGGGGCTATCTATGGCTACACCTTC.

There are many counts of this clonotype. Its ends do not fully match the called genes, so a read error is possible. The J gene is TRBJ2-1, the V gene TRBV27, with 10 bases that match TRBD1. Germline assignment: CDR1 MNHEY and CDR2 SMNVEV (reference sequence). This CDR3 is built from 12 residues. CDR3 residues: CTGQGVNNEQFF. The CDR3 coding sequence is TGCACCGGACAGGGGGTGAACAATGAGCAGTTCTTC.

The genes are TRBV11-2 and TRBJ2-7; no reliable D call. CDR3 size: 12 residues. Germline V gene sequence: CDR1 SGHAT, CDR2 FQNNGV. With 7 bases removed from V and 0 bases from J, the gap between germline ends came to 7 bases. As DNA, the CDR3 is TGTGCCAGCACCCCAGTCTCCTACGAGCAGTACTTC. It yields the protein CASTPVSYEQYF.

The chain employs TRBV5-4 and TRBJ2-5; perhaps TRBD2 as D (7 bases). This CDR3 is built from 14 residues. Between the trimmed V and J ends, which lost 7 bases and 1 base, there was a span of 14 bases. CDR1 and CDR2 (germline): SGHNT, YYREEE (reference sequence). The CDR3 reads CASPGGAIQETQYF. In DNA, the CDR3 is TGTGCCAGCCCTGGGGGGGCGATCCAAGAGACCCAGTACTTC.

V is TRBV6-2 or TRBV6-3 and J is TRBJ2-7; tentatively, D is TRBD1 or TRBD2 (5 bases each). The CDR3 has 17 amino acids. CDR1 is MNHEY and CDR2 is SVGEGT in the germline V gene. V dropped 2 bases and J dropped 3 bases, with 20 bases sitting between them. The CDR3 reads CASSYPLGTDPIYEQYF. The CDR3 DNA is TGTGCCAGCAGTTACCCACTTGGGACGGACCCGATCTACGAGCAGTACTTC.

Details on this clonotype: The CDR3 does not end in the conserved phenylalanine or tryptophan, so this is likely a read error. The chain is built from TRBV5-1 and TRBJ1-2; D unclear. V shed 4 bases and J shed 8 bases, with 12 bases lying between them. CDR1 and CDR2 from the germline V gene are SGHRS and YFSETQ. The CDR3 covers 12 residues. The CDR3 loop reads CASSGDTYGYTL. As DNA, the CDR3 is TGCGCCAGCAGCGGGGATACTTACGGCTACACCTTA.

This clonotype was detected a few times. The CDR3 coding sequence is TGCGCCAGCAGTCGGGGGGAACGCGGGACTGAAGCTTTCTTT. This gives the protein CASSRGERGTEAFF. The rearrangement links TRBV5-1 to TRBJ1-1, with a tentative D call TRBD1 (5 bases). CDR3 length: 14 residues. From germline, CDR1 is SGHRS and CDR2 YFSETQ. V lost 5 bases, J lost 5 bases, and 16 bases lay in between.

This clonotype appeared a few times. The J gene is TRBJ2-2, the V gene TRBV20-1, with no clear D. Deletions cut 6 bases from V and 1 base from J, with 6 bases between. This CDR3 is 12 amino acids long. Germline CDR1 DFQATT, CDR2 SNEGSKA (reference sequence). CDR3 sequence (DNA): TGCAGTGCCCCTCGGAACACCGGGGAGCTGTTTTTT. This gives the protein CSAPRNTGELFF.

In its sample, this clonotype was seen a few times. This chain joins TRBV2 and TRBJ2-7; 10 bases are shared with TRBD1. Germline values: CDR1 SNHLY, CDR2 FYNNEI. The CDR3 consists of 15 residues. J gave up 5 bases and V 3 bases, and 7 bases lay outside the gene matches. The CDR3 DNA sequence: TGTGCCAGCAGTGAGAGGGGGACAGGGGTGAACGAGCAGTACTTC. Amino acid sequence: CASSERGTGVNEQYF.

CDR3 in amino acids: CASRPSKGTGSSYEQYV. The CDR3 DNA follows: TGCGCCAGCAGACCCTCGAAGGGGACAGGTTCCTCCTACGAGCAGTACGTC. This chain joins TRBV23-1 and TRBJ2-7; 8 nucleotides line up with TRBD1. TRBV23-1 is an ORF for which the function is uncertain. CDR3 length equals 17 residues. J gave up 0 bases and V 6 bases, and 13 bases lay outside the gene matches.